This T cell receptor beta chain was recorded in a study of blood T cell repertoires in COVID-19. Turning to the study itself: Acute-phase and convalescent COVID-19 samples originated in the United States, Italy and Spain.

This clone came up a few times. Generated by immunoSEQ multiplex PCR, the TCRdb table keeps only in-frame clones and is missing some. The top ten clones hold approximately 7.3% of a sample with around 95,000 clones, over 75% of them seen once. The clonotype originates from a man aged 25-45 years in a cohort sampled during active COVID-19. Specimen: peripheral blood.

The CDR3 loop is CTSSQDRPASDRAYQETQYF. The CDR3 DNA sequence: TGCACCAGCAGCCAAGATCGACCCGCCTCGGACAGAGCGTACCAAGAGACCCAGTACTTC. The chain recombines TRBV1 with TRBJ2-5; TRBD1, as called in the table, went unchecked against the DNA. TRBV1 corresponds to a pseudogene. This CDR3 is built from 20 residues.